This T cell receptor beta chain was identified during a study of blood T cell repertoires in COVID-19 (dated by TCRdb to the early 2020s). Looking at the study overall: Collaborator samples came from the United States, Italy and Spain and covered acute and convalescent phases of COVID-19. Deeply sampled blood TCRbeta repertoires from subjects exposed to, actively infected with, or recovered from COVID-19 were included in the dataset. Sample metadata almost always included a de-identified subject ID, COVID-19 status, age in years and sex. Where HLA class I and class II types were available, the types were taken from metadata supplied by the sample provider, not from assay-based typing. Samples came from the ongoing ImmuneRACE study (first 160 participants) plus 1,254 subjects from 6 global collaborators. A freely available public database, intended as a resource for researchers studying the immune response to SARS-CoV-2, is where the repertoires were released. The prospective study material was composed of cDNA or gDNA derived from T cells, B-cell-depleted T cells, or PBMCs.

The collaborating institutions used their own protocols to collect whole blood in K2EDTA tubes. For TCRbeta analysis, collaborators shipped samples in one of three forms: frozen whole blood, isolated PBMCs, or DNA extracted from either of those sample types. What the authors observed across the whole study: The amount of clinical and demographic metadata varied by source and participant and was provided uncurated.

TCRbeta CDR3 regions were amplified from genomic DNA using the immunoSEQ Assay, a bias-controlled multiplex PCR. Concerning the study's data processing: Within the assay, amplification of reference gene primers was used to estimate how many nucleated cells each sample contained. To quantify the absolute abundance of each unique TCRbeta CDR3 rearrangement, sequence reads were collapsed and filtered. For each sample, productive Simpson clonality was calculated by taking the square root of Simpson's diversity index across productive rearrangements. TCRdb obtained this table from immuneACCESS and retained in-frame rearrangements with V and J assigned. These tables miss some clones; where compared with another copy, unresolved V genes account for less than half of the shortfall, and the remainder is unexplained. V and J calls and clone size follow that table, whereas D and trimming were derived from the DNA. A total of 170,000 or so clones appear in this sample, approximately 86% of them only once. In total, the top ten clones hold 2.5% to 3.5% of the sample.

From a lookup of the germline V gene (reference sequence), CDR1 and CDR2 are MNHNY and SVGAGI. Trimming accounts for 6 bases at V and 12 bases at J, while the number of junction bases matched to no gene is 12. From the cysteine through the phenylalanine, the CDR3 covers 13 amino acids. Only the CDR3 DNA stays, 39 bases, in frame from base 1. This clone was counted a single time. Its specific antigen is unknown. Per-base quality was not reported, and no clone a single base away is much larger than it. The chain is made from TRBV6-6 and TRBJ1-1; TRBD1 agrees with 8 junctional bases. Sequenced sample: peripheral blood. This receptor was identified in a man aged 40-49 years with active or convalescent COVID-19. The CDR3 in this case is CASRLPQGAISFF. The nucleotides read TGTGCCAGCAGATTACCCCAGGGGGCGATATCTTTCTTT.